These 17 T cell receptor beta chains were all obtained from the same sample, sequenced in a study of blood T cell repertoires in COVID-19. Using immunoSEQ multiplex PCR, the repertoire was profiled, and TCRdb retains in-frame clones only, with some absent. Of about 63,000 clones listed, around 80% are singletons. Material for sequencing was peripheral blood. These receptors were collected from a human donor in a cohort sampled during active COVID-19.

This clone has only a few counts. The rearrangement uses TRBV5-1 and TRBJ2-5; TRBD1 is a possible D gene (6 bases). In germline, CDR1 is SGHRS, CDR2 YFSETQ. V was clipped by 0 bases and J by 2 bases, with 11 bases between them. This CDR3 is 15 amino acids long. The CDR3 loop reads CASSLAPTGQETQYF. The CDR3 DNA sequence: TGCGCCAGCAGCTTGGCCCCAACAGGGCAAGAGACCCAGTACTTC.

The rearrangement links TRBV5-6 to TRBJ1-1; 8 positions agree with TRBD1. V gave up 3 bases and J gave up 6 bases; unmatched junction bases: 10. This CDR3 region has 15 residues. Germline V gives CDR1 SGHDT, CDR2 YYEEEE. The CDR3 reads CASSSADRVDPEAFF. The CDR3 DNA reads as TGTGCCAGCAGCTCAGCGGACAGGGTAGATCCTGAAGCTTTCTTT.

V and J are TRBV9 and TRBJ1-3; TRBD1 matches 10 bases. Unmatched junction bases numbered 5, after V lost 3 bases and J lost 2 bases. The CDR3 length is 16 residues. CDR1 and CDR2 from the germline V gene are SGDLS and YYNGEE. The CDR3 loop reads CASSERGQGTGNTIYF. In DNA, the CDR3 is TGTGCCAGCAGCGAGAGGGGACAGGGGACTGGAAACACCATATATTTT.

The chain carries TRBV19 and TRBJ1-5, with D uncertain. The germline gives CDR1 LNHDA, CDR2 SQIVND (reference sequence). This CDR3 has 13 residues. V was shortened by 4 bases and J by 6 bases, with 10 bases between the two germline ends. The CDR3 loop is CASSRGLSQPQHF. In nucleotides, the CDR3 is TGTGCCAGTAGTAGAGGGTTAAGTCAGCCCCAGCATTTT.

This clone was seen only once. V gene TRBV5-1 combines with J gene TRBJ2-3; TRBD1 is a possible D gene (6 bases). Germline V CDR1 and CDR2: SGHRS, YFSETQ. The CDR3 loop spans 17 amino acids. V lost 0 bases and J 3 bases, leaving 17 bases between the germline ends. In DNA form, the CDR3 reads TGCGCCAGCAGCTTGGACCCACAGGGAGCAGGAACAGATACGCAGTATTTT. Encoded protein: CASSLDPQGAGTDTQYF.

The J gene is TRBJ2-7, the V gene TRBV6-1; D might be TRBD1 (6 bases). CDR1 is MNHNS and CDR2 is SASEGT in the germline V gene. The ends were cut back, 2 bases at V and 1 base at J, with 12 bases in the middle. This CDR3 spans 15 amino acids. This CDR3 reads CASSERETGSYEQYF. The CDR3 DNA sequence: TGTGCCAGCAGTGAACGCGAGACAGGATCCTACGAGCAGTACTTC.

The chain links TRBV19 to TRBJ1-2; weak D call: TRBD1 (5 bases). This CDR3 is built from 14 residues. The germline V gene has CDR1 LNHDA and CDR2 SQIVND (reference sequence). The ends were cut back, 1 base at V and 4 bases at J, with 10 bases in the middle. CDR3 residues: CASSIGGVSYGYTF. CDR3 coding DNA: TGTGCCAGTAGTATAGGGGGCGTCAGCTATGGCTACACCTTC. Full variable domain (rest looked up from reference TRBV19 and TRBJ1-2): DGGITQSPKYLFRKEGQNVTLSCEQNLNHDAMYWYRQDPGQGLRLIYYSQIVNDFQKGDIAEGYSVSREKKESFPLTVTSAQKNPTAFYLCASSIGGVSYGYTFGSGTRLTVV.

This chain connects TRBV9 to TRBJ1-1, with D perhaps TRBD1 (5 bases). Germline V gene data show CDR1 as SGDLS and CDR2 as YYNGEE. Trimming removed 2 bases at V and 7 bases at J, with 12 bases between. The CDR3 has 13 amino acids. The CDR3 loop is CASSVGGSGEAFF. As DNA, the CDR3 is TGTGCCAGCAGCGTTGGGGGTAGCGGTGAAGCTTTCTTT.

The DNA of the CDR3 is TGTGCCAGCAGCTTAGGGGGAGCTCCTACCGAGCAGTACTTC. Translated, it gives CASSLGGAPTEQYF. The chain is built from TRBV11-3 and TRBJ2-7, with D perhaps matching TRBD2 (5 bases). The V end lost 1 base, the J end lost 6 bases, and 13 bases lay between the germline ends. This CDR3 region has 14 residues. CDR1 is SGHNT and CDR2 is YENEEA in the germline V gene.

This clone was observed a single time. The chain links TRBV21-1 to TRBJ2-5; the D call of TRBD2 is as the table states it, not checked on the DNA. TRBV21-1 is annotated as a pseudogene. The CDR3 is 18 residues long. The CDR3 nucleotides are TGTGCCAGCAGCAAATTATCGAATTCAGCGGCGCCCGAAGAGACCCAGTACTTC. Amino acids: CASSKLSNSAAPEETQYF.

V and J are TRBV5-1 and TRBJ2-5; TRBD2 matches at 10 bases. Unmatched junction bases numbered 2, after V lost 1 base and J lost 5 bases. The CDR3 covers 14 residues. Per germline, CDR1 SGHRS and CDR2 YFSETQ. CDR3 sequence reads: CASSLMGLAETQYF. DNA for the CDR3: TGCGCCAGCAGCTTGATGGGACTAGCGGAGACCCAGTACTTC. The full variable domain, completed using reference TRBV5-1 and TRBJ2-5, is KAGVTQTPRYLIKTRGQQVTLSCSPISGHRSVSWYQQTPGQGLQFLFEYFSETQRNKGNFPGRFSGRQFSNSRSEMNVSTLELGDSALYLCASSLMGLAETQYFGPGTRLLVL.

This clone was seen a single time. The chain joins TRBV4-1 to TRBJ1-2; 7 bases map to TRBD1. With 3 bases clipped from V and 4 bases from J, the junction kept 11 bases outside the gene matches. CDR1 and CDR2 from the germline V gene are MGHRA and YSYEKL. CDR3 length equals 16 residues. Here the CDR3 DNA reads TGCGCCAGCAGCCAGCAACCTCAGGGGGGTTCCTATGGCTACACCTTC. Its translation is CASSQQPQGGSYGYTF.

In its sample, this clone was seen once. In DNA form, the CDR3 reads TGTGCCAGCAACGCAGGGGGGCCAAATCAGCCCCAGCATTTT. Translating it yields CASNAGGPNQPQHF. The chain recombines TRBV2 with TRBJ1-5; TRBD1 matches at 7 bases. The V segment lost 7 bases and the J segment 4 bases; nucleotides outside the gene matches: 7. This CDR3 comprises 14 residues. Germline V gene lookup returns CDR1 SNHLY and CDR2 FYNNEI.

The chain uses TRBV5-1 and TRBJ1-1; D not certain. CDR1 and CDR2 from the germline V gene are SGHRS and YFSETQ. The CDR3 runs 15 residues. V dropped 1 base and J dropped 1 base, with 11 bases sitting between them. CDR3 residues: CASSLIFSGNTEAFF. In DNA form, the CDR3 reads TGCGCCAGCAGCTTGATATTTTCAGGGAACACTGAAGCTTTCTTT.

The genes are TRBV3-1 (or the pseudogene TRBV3-2) and TRBJ2-2; 10 nucleotides agree with TRBD1. The CDR3 runs to 15 residues. V lost 4 bases and J lost 6; bases outside the gene matches: 5. Germline CDR1 and CDR2: LGHDT and YNNKEL (reference sequence). Written as DNA, the CDR3 is TGTGCCAGCAGCCCGCGGGACAGGGGCTCCGGGGAGCTGTTTTTT. It yields the protein CASSPRDRGSGELFF.

CDR3 sequence: CATSRDRQSNQPQHF. CDR3 bases: TGTGCCACCAGCAGAGATCGTCAGTCCAATCAGCCCCAGCATTTT. The chain has TRBV15 and TRBJ1-5, with no clear D. CDR1 is LNHNV and CDR2 is YYDKDF in the germline V gene (reference sequence). V gave up 0 bases and J gave up 3 bases, with 9 bases separating them. CDR3 length equals 15 residues.

The chain is built from TRBV6-6 and TRBJ2-7, with TRBD2 identical over 9 bases. CDR1 and CDR2 from the germline V gene are MNHNY and SVGAGI (reference sequence). V lost 10 bases and J lost 0; bases outside the gene matches: 7. CDR3 length: 14 amino acids. The CDR3 coding sequence is TGTGCCACCAAATTAGCGGGGGACTCCTACGAGCAGTACTTC. This sequence encodes CATKLAGDSYEQYF.